The sequence of this T cell receptor (beta chain) was determined in a study of T cell changes during pregnancy in multiple sclerosis. Germline V gives CDR1 MNHEY, CDR2 SVGAGI. The V and J ends lost 0 bases and 6 bases respectively, with 12 bases between them. The CDR3 has 14 amino acids. The assay was immunoSEQ multiplex PCR, and TCRdb's table has in-frame clones only and misses some. Here the sample spans roughly 63,000 clones, 93% being singletons. The clonotype was recovered from a female donor with multiple sclerosis, enrolled in a pregnancy study. This specimen was CD8+ T cells from peripheral blood mononuclear cells, taken in the second trimester of pregnancy. The V and J genes are TRBV6-5 and TRBJ2-7; perhaps TRBD1 as D (5 bases). CDR3 in DNA: TGTGCCAGCAGTTACTCGCCGACAGCGCCCGAGCAGTACTTC. It yields the protein CASSYSPTAPEQYF.